This TCR beta chain was sequenced during a study of blood T cells in healthy people across ages. A second PCR of about 7 to 12 cycles used a sample-barcoded 5' primer and a J-beta primer mix. Tagging of each cDNA molecule was performed by a template-switch adaptor with 12 random nucleotides. TCRdb itself ran the 5' RACE reads through MiXCR, one entry per CDR3 protein. The sample has roughly 640,000 distinct CDR3 sequences; approximately 30% are singletons. This clonotype was observed a few times. V lost 5 bases and J 2 bases, leaving 10 bases between the germline ends. This CDR3 has 14 residues. Germline V gene sequence: CDR1 SEHNR, CDR2 FQNEAQ (reference sequence).

The chain uses TRBV7-9 and TRBJ1-5; D not resolved. Input material: blood. The TCR comes from an elderly woman in good health. CDR3 in DNA: TGTGCCAGCAGCCCGATGGTTGGCAATCAGCCCCAGCATTTT. The encoded protein is CASSPMVGNQPQHF.